These T cell receptor beta chains were read from a single sample in a study of blood T cell repertoires in COVID-19. Sequencing was performed with immunoSEQ multiplex PCR; in TCRdb, only in-frame clones are kept and a portion is missing. The table lists tens of thousands of clones, 86% of them singletons, with 4% to 5% in the top ten. The sequenced sample was peripheral blood. The receptor source for this set is a man older than 75 with active COVID-19. Both conserved end residues are part of each CDR3. D genes are given only for firm matches. Not every row has a clone size; where given, it reads once, few, many or a size class.

TGTGCCAGCACCTATCCAACCGGGACAGATAACTATGGCTACACCTTC | CASTYPTGTDNYGYTF | TRBJ1-2 | . | TRBV28 | TRBD1 | 16
TGTGCCATCAGTGAGTCAGCGGGAGGGCCCTACGAGCAGTACTTC | CAISESAGGPYEQYF | TRBJ2-7 | . | TRBV10-3 | TRBD2 | 15
TGTGCCAGTAGTACGACAGGGGTGAACACCGGGGAGCTGTTTTTT | CASSTTGVNTGELFF | TRBJ2-2 | . | TRBV19 | TRBD1 | 15
TGTGCCACCAGTGACCCGGGGACAGGGCTTGGTGAGCAGTTCTTC | CATSDPGTGLGEQFF | TRBJ2-1 | . | TRBV24-1 | TRBD1 | 15
TGTGCCAGCAGCTTAGGAGGGGCGGGAGGGACGGATACGCAGTATTTT | CASSLGGAGGTDTQYF | TRBJ2-3 | . | TRBV7-2 | TRBD2 | 16
TGTGCCAGCAGTCGAACTGAGGGGACAGTTAATGAAAAACTGTTTTTT | CASSRTEGTVNEKLFF | TRBJ1-4 | . | TRBV28 | TRBD1 | 16
TGTGCCAGCAGCTTAGGACTCAGCACAGATACGCAGTATTTT | CASSLGLSTDTQYF | TRBJ2-3 | . | TRBV7-7 | . | 14
TGTGCCAGCAGCCCGGGTGGCGGGAACACTGAAGCTTTCTTT | CASSPGGGNTEAFF | TRBJ1-1 | . | TRBV4-2 | . | 14
TGTGCCAGCAGTGAACCTGGACAGGGGACAGATACGCAGTATTTT | CASSEPGQGTDTQYF | TRBJ2-3 | . | TRBV2 | TRBD1 | 15
TGTGCCAGCAGCTTAGCCCAACCGGGACAGGTTAATTCACCCCTCCACTTT | CASSLAQPGQVNSPLHF | TRBJ1-6 | . | TRBV7-8 | TRBD1 | 17
TGTGCCAGCAGGAAGGAGAGGAGCTCCCCCCAGCATTTT | CASRKERSSPQHF | TRBJ1-5 | . | TRBV6-5 | . | 13
TGTGCCAGTAGCGTTGACTCGGTCAGTGAAAAACTGTTTTTT | CASSVDSVSEKLFF | TRBJ1-4 | . | TRBV19 | . | 14
TGTGCCAGCAGCAGCCAGGGGAGACCCCTCCACTTT | CASSSQGRPLHF | TRBJ1-6 | . | TRBV11-2 | . | 12
TGTGCCATCAGATCCAGACAGGGGTCGAACACCGGGGAGCTGTTTTTT | CAIRSRQGSNTGELFF | TRBJ2-2 | . | TRBV10-3 | TRBD1 | 16
TGTGCCAGCAGTGAAGTTTACCGGGAAACGTCCTACGAGCAGTACTTC | CASSEVYRETSYEQYF | TRBJ2-7 | . | TRBV6-1 | . | 16
TGTGCCAGCAGACCTGAGGGCGGGACAGGGCCCGGGGAGCTGTTTTTT | CASRPEGGTGPGELFF | TRBJ2-2 | . | TRBV11-3 | TRBD1 | 16
TGTGCCAGCAGCTCGGAAACTAGCGGGAGAGGTACCGGGGAGCTGTTTTTT | CASSSETSGRGTGELFF | TRBJ2-2 | . | TRBV7-3 | TRBD2 | 17
TGTGCCAGCAGTTTACCGACCCCAGGGCCCCACACCATATATTTT | CASSLPTPGPHTIYF | TRBJ1-3 | . | TRBV28 | . | 15
TGTGCCAGTGCCGCCCTAGCGGGAGGAAGGAATGAGCAGTTCTTC | CASAALAGGRNEQFF | TRBJ2-1 | . | TRBV19 | TRBD2 | 15
TGTGCCAGCAGTCCCTCCTATGAAGGGGGCCGAGGTTTT | CASSPSYEGGRGF | TRBJ1-1 | . | TRBV28 | TRBD1 | 13
TGTGCCAGTAAACAGGGGCCCAATCAGCCCCAGCATTTT | CASKQGPNQPQHF | TRBJ1-5 | . | TRBV2 | TRBD1 | 13
TGTGCCAGCAGTTTTGGGAGGGGCAGGGCCTACGAGCAGTACTTC | CASSFGRGRAYEQYF | TRBJ2-7 | . | TRBV28 | TRBD2 | 15
TGCGCCAGCAGCCAGATGACAGGTCAAGAGACCCAGTACTTC | CASSQMTGQETQYF | TRBJ2-5 | . | TRBV4-1 | . | 14
TGTGCCAGCAGCCCGCAGGGCCGAACGAACACCGGGGAGCTGTTTTTT | CASSPQGRTNTGELFF | TRBJ2-2 | . | TRBV4-2 | . | 16
TGTGCCAGCAGCAAGGGACAGGGTTTGAACACTGAAGCTTTCTTT | CASSKGQGLNTEAFF | TRBJ1-1 | . | TRBV14 | TRBD1 | 15
TGTGCCAGCAGCGCCAGGGGGCGCGGGGCCGGGGAGCTGTTTTTT | CASSARGRGAGELFF | TRBJ2-2 | . | TRBV7-2 | TRBD1 | 15
TGTGCCAGCAGTTACTCGGCTACTAGCGGGAGTTTGGGCACAGATACGCAGTATTTT | CASSYSATSGSLGTDTQYF | TRBJ2-3 | . | TRBV6-2/TRBV6-3 | TRBD2 | 19
TGTGCCAGTAGCCAGACAGGGGGAGGGACTGAAGCTTTCTTT | CASSQTGGGTEAFF | TRBJ1-1 | . | TRBV19 | TRBD1 | 14
TGTGCCAGCTCACTACCCGGGGCGAACACCGGGGAGCTGTTTTTT | CASSLPGANTGELFF | TRBJ2-2 | . | TRBV18 | . | 15
TGCGCCAGCAGCCAATCCCCCCAGGGTAAGCAGTTCTTC | CASSQSPQGKQFF | TRBJ2-1 | . | TRBV4-3 | . | 13
TGTGCCAGCAGTGAAAGGAGAGGGGAGGGGGAAAAACTGTTTTTT | CASSERRGEGEKLFF | TRBJ1-4 | . | TRBV6-1 | . | 15
TGTGCCAGCAGCAAGGGGTCAGGCCAAGAGACCCAGTACTTC | CASSKGSGQETQYF | TRBJ2-5 | . | TRBV7-9 | . | 14
TGTGCCAGCAGTCGACTAGCGGGCAACCAAGAGACCCAGTACTTC | CASSRLAGNQETQYF | TRBJ2-5 | . | TRBV6-5 | TRBD2 | 15
TGTGCCAGCTCACCAGGGCCGAACACTGAAGCTTTCTTT | CASSPGPNTEAFF | TRBJ1-1 | . | TRBV18 | . | 13
TGTGCCAGCAGCCTTCCCGGGACAGGGATTGAGTACGAGCAGTACTTC | CASSLPGTGIEYEQYF | TRBJ2-7 | . | TRBV5-4 | TRBD1 | 16
TGTGCTAGTGGTTTGGTAAACCTGCGGCTAGCGGGATTTAATGAGCAGTTCTTC | CASGLVNLRLAGFNEQFF | TRBJ2-1 | . | TRBV12-5 | TRBD2 | 18
TGCGCCAGCAGCCAGGGACAGGGGATAATTAGGATCAAGCCCCAGCATTTT | CASSQGQGIIRIKPQHF | TRBJ1-5 | . | TRBV4-1 | TRBD1 | 17
TGTGCCATCAACAGGGGAGTAAATGAGCAGTTCTTC | CAINRGVNEQFF | TRBJ2-1 | . | TRBV28 | TRBD1 | 12
TGTGCCTCTGACAGGGAGTACACCGGGGAGCTGTTTTTT | CASDREYTGELFF | TRBJ2-2 | . | TRBV30 | TRBD1 | 13
TGTGCCAGCAGCGGACTAGCGGGCTACGAGCAGTACTTC | CASSGLAGYEQYF | TRBJ2-7 | many | TRBV7-6 | TRBD2 | 13
TGTGCCAGCAGTCCACCCCGTGACAGGGGATCCGGGGCCAACGTCCTGACTTTC | CASSPPRDRGSGANVLTF | TRBJ2-6 | . | TRBV28 | TRBD1 | 18
TGTGCCAGCAGTCGTACCACAGTGTCCTACGAGCAGTACTTC | CASSRTTVSYEQYF | TRBJ2-7 | . | TRBV3-1/TRBV3-2 | . | 14
TGTGCCACCAACCCGGGGGGGGGCCCCTACGAGCAGTACTTC | CATNPGGGPYEQYF | TRBJ2-7 | . | TRBV6-5 | TRBD2 | 14
TGTGCCAGTAGTATCGGGAGAGGCGCCTACGAGCAGTACTTC | CASSIGRGAYEQYF | TRBJ2-7 | . | TRBV19 | . | 14
TGCGCCAGCAGCCAAGGGCTTGACAGGGCGGTCTACGAGCAGTACTTC | CASSQGLDRAVYEQYF | TRBJ2-7 | . | TRBV4-1 | TRBD1 | 16
TGCGCCAGCAGCTTCTATAGGACAGGACAGGGCGGGGAGCTGTTTTTT | CASSFYRTGQGGELFF | TRBJ2-2 | . | TRBV5-1 | TRBD1 | 16
TGTGCCAGCAGCCCCAAGTTTCGGCTAGCGGGAGTAACAGATACGCAGTATTTT | CASSPKFRLAGVTDTQYF | TRBJ2-3 | . | TRBV7-9 | TRBD2 | 18
TGTGCCAGCAGTACTCCGGGGCGGGGCGGCTACACCTTC | CASSTPGRGGYTF | TRBJ1-2 | . | TRBV27 | . | 13